The TCR beta chain described here comes from a study of long-term antiretroviral therapy in people with HIV. About the research overall: Collection of the earliest samples took place about a decade ahead of the 2015 immediate-ART recommendation.

Sequencing used immunoSEQ v3.0 at survey level. The repertoire was sequenced with immunoSEQ multiplex PCR; TCRdb's copy has only in-frame clones and lacks some. The data show around 29,000 clones, about 95% seen once. CDR1 and CDR2 from the germline V gene are SGHNT and YENEEA. Trimming removed 5 bases from V and 3 bases from J; junction bases left unmatched: 8. The CDR3 length is 16 residues. At least one PBMC sample before ART and at least two after were required. The chain employs TRBV11-3 and TRBJ2-2; 8 bases line up with TRBD1. This TCR came from a man aged 25 to 40 with HIV. The specimen was unsorted PBMCs, collected 5.3 years after starting antiretroviral therapy. In DNA, the CDR3 is TGTGCCAGCAGCGGCGACAGGGGCGGAGACACCGGGGAGCTGTTTTTT. It yields the protein CASSGDRGGDTGELFF.